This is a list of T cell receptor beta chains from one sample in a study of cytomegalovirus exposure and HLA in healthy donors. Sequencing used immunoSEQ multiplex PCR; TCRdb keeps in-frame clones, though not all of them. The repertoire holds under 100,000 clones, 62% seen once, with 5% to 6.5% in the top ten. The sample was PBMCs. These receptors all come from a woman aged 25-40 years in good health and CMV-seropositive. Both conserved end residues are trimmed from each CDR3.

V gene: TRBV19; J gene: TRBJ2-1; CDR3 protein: ASSPTVYNEQF
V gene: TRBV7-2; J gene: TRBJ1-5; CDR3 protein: ASSINYGSNQPQH
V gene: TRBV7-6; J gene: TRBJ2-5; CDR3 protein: ASSLALSSGGQETQY
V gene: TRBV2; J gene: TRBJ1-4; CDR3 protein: ASITGQAAMVTNEKLF
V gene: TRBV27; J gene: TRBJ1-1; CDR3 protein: ASRPSDRRIGPNTEAF
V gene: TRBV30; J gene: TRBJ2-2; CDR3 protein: AWRSELALNTGELF
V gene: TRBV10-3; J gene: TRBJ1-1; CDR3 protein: AISHPTARNTEAF
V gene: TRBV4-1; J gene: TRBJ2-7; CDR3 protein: ASSQGSGSGVYEQY
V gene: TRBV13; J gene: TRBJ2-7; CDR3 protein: ASSLRQNYEQY
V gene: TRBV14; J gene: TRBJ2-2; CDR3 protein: ASSGFATGELF
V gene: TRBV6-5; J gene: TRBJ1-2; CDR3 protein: ASSSHTNRDGGYT
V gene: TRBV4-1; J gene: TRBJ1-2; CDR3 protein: ASSQDGDRGPGYT
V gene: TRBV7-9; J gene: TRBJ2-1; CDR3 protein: ASSLAGWKGEQF
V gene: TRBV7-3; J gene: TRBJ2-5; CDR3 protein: ASSLSAGEETQY
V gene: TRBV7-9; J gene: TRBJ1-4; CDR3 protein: ASSSLTGDGATNEKLF
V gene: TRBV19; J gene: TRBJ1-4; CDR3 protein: ASSPDRWAEKLF
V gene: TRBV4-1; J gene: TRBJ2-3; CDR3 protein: ASSQDPGGSDTQY
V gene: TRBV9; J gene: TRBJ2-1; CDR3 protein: ASSVGLAGGPPLYNEQF
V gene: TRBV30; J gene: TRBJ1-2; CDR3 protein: AWSVLVNYGYT
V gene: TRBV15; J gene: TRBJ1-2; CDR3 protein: ATSRDLQGGGYP
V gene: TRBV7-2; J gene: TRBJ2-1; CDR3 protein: ASSARQGNYNEQF
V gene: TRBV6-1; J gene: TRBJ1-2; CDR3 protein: ASSGTGFPNYGYT
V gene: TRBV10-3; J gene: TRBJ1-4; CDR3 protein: AIGGGADATNEKLF
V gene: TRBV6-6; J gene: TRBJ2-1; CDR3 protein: ASSYPPIGDYNEQF
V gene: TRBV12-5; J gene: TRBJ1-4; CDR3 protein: ASGLGRATNEKLF
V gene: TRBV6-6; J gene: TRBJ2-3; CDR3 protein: ASSSGQPGADTQY
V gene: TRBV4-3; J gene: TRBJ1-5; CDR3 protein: ASSRDSLSNQPQH
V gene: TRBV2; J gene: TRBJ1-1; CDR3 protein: ASRSVAATEAF
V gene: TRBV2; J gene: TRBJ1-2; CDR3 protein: ASSRDRDGFYGYT
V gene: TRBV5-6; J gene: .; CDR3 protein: ASSSWTGFPYEQY
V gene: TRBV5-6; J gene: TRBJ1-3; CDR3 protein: ASSFGGGNTIY
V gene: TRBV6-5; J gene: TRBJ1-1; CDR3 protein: ASSRQGYNTEAF
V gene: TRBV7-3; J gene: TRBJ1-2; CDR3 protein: ASSPGMNYGYT
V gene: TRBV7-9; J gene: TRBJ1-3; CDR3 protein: SSSLTGGPSGNTIY
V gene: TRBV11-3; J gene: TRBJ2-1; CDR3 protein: ASSSPRYNEQF
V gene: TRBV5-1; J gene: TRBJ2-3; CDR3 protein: ASSLGQGPDTQY
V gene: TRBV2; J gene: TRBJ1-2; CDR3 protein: ASSGQGYGYT
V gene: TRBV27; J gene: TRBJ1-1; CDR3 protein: ASSSQVPNTEAF
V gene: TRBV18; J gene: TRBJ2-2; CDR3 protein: ASSKGASTGELF
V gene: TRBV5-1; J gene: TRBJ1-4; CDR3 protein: ASSGGDWGATNEKLF
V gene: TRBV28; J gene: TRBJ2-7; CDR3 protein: ASSLPRTSGHYEQY
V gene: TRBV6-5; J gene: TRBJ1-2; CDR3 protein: ASSEQGVGGYT
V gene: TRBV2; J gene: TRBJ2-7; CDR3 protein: ASSQLYYEQY
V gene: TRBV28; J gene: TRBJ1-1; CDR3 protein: ASSFATTNRESI
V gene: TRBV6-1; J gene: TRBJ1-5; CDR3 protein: ASSQGLQPQH
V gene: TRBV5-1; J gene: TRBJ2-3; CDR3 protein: ASSWDSVGDTQY
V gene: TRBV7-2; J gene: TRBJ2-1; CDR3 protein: ASSLEAGGPGEQF
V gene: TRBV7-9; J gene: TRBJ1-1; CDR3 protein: ASNRGVNTEAF
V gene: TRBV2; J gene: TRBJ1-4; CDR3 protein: ASRVGGPGEKLF